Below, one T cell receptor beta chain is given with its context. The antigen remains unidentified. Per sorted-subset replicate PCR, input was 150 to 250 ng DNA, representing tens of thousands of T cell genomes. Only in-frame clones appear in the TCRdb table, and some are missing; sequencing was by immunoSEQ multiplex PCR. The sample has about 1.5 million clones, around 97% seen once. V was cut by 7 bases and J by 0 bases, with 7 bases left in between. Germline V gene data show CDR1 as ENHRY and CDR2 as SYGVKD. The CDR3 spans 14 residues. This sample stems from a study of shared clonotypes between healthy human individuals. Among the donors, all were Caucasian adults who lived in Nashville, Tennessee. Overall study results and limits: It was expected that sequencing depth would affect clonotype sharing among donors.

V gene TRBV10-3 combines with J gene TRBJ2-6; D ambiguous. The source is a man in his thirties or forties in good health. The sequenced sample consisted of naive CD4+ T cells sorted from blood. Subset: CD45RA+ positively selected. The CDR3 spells CAITADSGANVLTF. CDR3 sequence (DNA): TGTGCCATCACGGCAGACTCTGGGGCCAACGTCCTGACTTTC.